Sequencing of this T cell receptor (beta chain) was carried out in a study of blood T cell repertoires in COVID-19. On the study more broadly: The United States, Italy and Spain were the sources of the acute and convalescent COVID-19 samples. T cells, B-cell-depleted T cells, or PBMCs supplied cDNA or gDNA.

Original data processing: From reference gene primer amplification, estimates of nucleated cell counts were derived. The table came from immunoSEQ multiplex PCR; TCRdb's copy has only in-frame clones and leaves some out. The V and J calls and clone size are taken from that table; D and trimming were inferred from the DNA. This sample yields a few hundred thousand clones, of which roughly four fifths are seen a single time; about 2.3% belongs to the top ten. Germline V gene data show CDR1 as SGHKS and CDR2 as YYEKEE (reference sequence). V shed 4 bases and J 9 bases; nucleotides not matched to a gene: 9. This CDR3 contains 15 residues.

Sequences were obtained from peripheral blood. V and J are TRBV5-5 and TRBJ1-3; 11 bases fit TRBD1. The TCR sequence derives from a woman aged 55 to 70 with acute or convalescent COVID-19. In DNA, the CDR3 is TGTGCCAGCAGCCCAGAGGACAGGGGGCTAAGCACCATATATTTT. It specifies CASSPEDRGLSTIYF.